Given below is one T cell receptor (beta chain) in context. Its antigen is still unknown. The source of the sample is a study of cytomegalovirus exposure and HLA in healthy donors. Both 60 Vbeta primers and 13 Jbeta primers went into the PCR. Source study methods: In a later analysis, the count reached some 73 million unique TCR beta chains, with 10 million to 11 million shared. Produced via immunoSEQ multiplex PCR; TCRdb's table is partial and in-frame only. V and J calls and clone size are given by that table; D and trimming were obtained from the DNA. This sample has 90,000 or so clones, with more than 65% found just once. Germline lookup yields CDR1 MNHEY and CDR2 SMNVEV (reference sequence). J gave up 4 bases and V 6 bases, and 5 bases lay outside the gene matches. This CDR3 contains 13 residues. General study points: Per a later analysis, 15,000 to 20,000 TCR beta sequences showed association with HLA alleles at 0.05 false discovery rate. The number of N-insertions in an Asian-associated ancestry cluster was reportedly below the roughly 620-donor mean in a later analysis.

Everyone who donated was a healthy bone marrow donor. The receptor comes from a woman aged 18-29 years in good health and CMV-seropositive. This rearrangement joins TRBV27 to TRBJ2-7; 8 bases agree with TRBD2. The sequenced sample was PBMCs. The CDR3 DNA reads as TGTGCCAGCAGCCCGGGACTAGGGTACGAGCAGTACTTC. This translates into CASSPGLGYEQYF.